This TCR beta chain was sequenced in a study of T cells in Graves' hyperthyroidism and ophthalmopathy. Whole-study context: Peripheral blood sampling occurred at initial diagnosis, before any treatment. Study-wide points: Most clonotypes that expanded in the thyroid above 0.001 also showed up in blood. Ophthalmopathy was told apart from stable hyperthyroidism by a 13 V-J model.

RNA transcripts gave rise to amplified TCR beta CDR3 regions. The TCR CDR3 first-round RT-PCR relied on the HTBI primer set. Via MiXCR, TCRdb re-called the multiplex PCR reads, giving one row per CDR3 protein. The profile covers about 380,000 distinct CDR3 sequences, with approximately 13% appearing a single time and approximately 9.9% taken by the ten largest. PBMCs were derived from 10 ml fresh peripheral blood. The ends were cut back, 2 bases at V and 2 bases at J, with 17 bases in the middle. Germline CDR1 and CDR2: SGHRS and YFSETQ. This CDR3 comprises 17 residues. This clonotype was counted many times. As yet, its antigen is unknown.

The material sequenced was blood. The receptor was isolated from a woman in her sixties or seventies with Graves' hyperthyroidism. V is TRBV5-1 and J is TRBJ1-5, with D tentatively TRBD1 (6 bases). CDR3 in DNA: TGCGCCAGCAGCTTCCCCACGGGGGGCGCAGGCAATCAGCCCCAGCATTTT. It yields the protein CASSFPTGGAGNQPQHF. The whole variable domain, filled in from reference TRBV5-1 and TRBJ1-5, reads KAGVTQTPRYLIKTRGQQVTLSCSPISGHRSVSWYQQTPGQGLQFLFEYFSETQRNKGNFPGRFSGRQFSNSRSEMNVSTLELGDSALYLCASSFPTGGAGNQPQHFGDGTRLSIL.